The 21 T cell receptor beta chains listed next were all sequenced from one sample in a study of T-cell reconstitution after alpha-beta-depleted transplantation in children. Construction of the TCRbeta library involved unique molecular identifiers. MiXCR was run by TCRdb on the PCR reads, yielding one entry per CDR3 protein. The sample has some 400,000 distinct CDR3 sequences, 20% seen once. Specimen: PBMCs from the stem cell graft donor, collected from the stem cell graft. The receptors stem from a human donor who donated a stem cell graft to a child with acute myeloid leukemia.

This clonotype was observed at least ten times. V and J are TRBV12-3 or TRBV12-4 and TRBJ2-2; 9 bases are a match to TRBD2. The CDR3 is made up of 17 amino acids. V lost 2 bases, J lost 0 bases, and 4 bases stayed unmatched. CDR3 protein: CASSLKASGANTGELFF. In DNA form, the CDR3 reads TGTGCCAGCAGTTTAAAGGCTAGCGGGGCGAACACCGGGGAGCTGTTTTTT.

The V gene is TRBV15, the J gene TRBJ2-1; 11 bases fit TRBD2. Germline V gene data show CDR1 as LNHNV and CDR2 as YYDKDF (reference sequence). CDR3 length: 16 residues. Trimming cost V 0 bases and J 7 bases; bases outside gene matches: 5. The CDR3 reads CATSRDLAGGWNEQFF. The DNA for the CDR3 is TGTGCCACCAGCAGAGACCTAGCGGGAGGTTGGAATGAGCAGTTCTTC.

This clonotype has more than one count but fewer than ten. This chain uses TRBV4-2 with TRBJ2-3, with 14 bases fitting TRBD2. CDR3 size: 21 residues. Germline V gives CDR1 LGHNA, CDR2 YNFKEQ. Trimming removed 3 bases from V and 1 base from J; junction bases left unmatched: 15. CDR3 in amino acids: CASSHSPLGLAGVGRTDTQYF. Here the CDR3 DNA reads TGTGCCAGCAGCCATTCGCCCTTGGGACTAGCGGGAGTGGGACGCACAGATACGCAGTATTTT.

The J gene is TRBJ2-3, the V gene TRBV29-1; 12 bases are a match to TRBD2. Unmatched junction bases numbered 3, after V lost 4 bases and J lost 1 base. Germline loops: CDR1 SQVTM, CDR2 ANQGSEA. This CDR3 has 15 residues. CDR3 residues: CSVVGLAGRTDTQYF. The CDR3 DNA follows: TGCAGCGTTGTGGGACTAGCGGGTCGCACAGATACGCAGTATTTT.

This clonotype was picked up a small number of times. This chain connects TRBV11-2 to TRBJ2-5, with D perhaps matching TRBD1 or TRBD2 (6 bases each). Trimming shortened V by 3 bases and J by 2 bases, and 22 bases separated the two germline ends. The V gene's germline CDR1 is SGHAT and CDR2 FQNNGV. The CDR3 is made up of 18 amino acids. DNA for the CDR3: TGTGCCAGCAGCTTGTGGGGGGAACCGGGACACAGACAAGAGACCCAGTACTTC. This gives the protein CASSLWGEPGHRQETQYF.

This rearrangement joins TRBV28 to TRBJ2-5; D unresolved. Between the trimmed V and J ends, which lost 5 bases and 5 bases, there was a span of 15 bases. The length of the CDR3 is 14 residues. Per germline, CDR1 MDHEN and CDR2 SYDVKM. This chain's CDR3 is CASSPLSHAETQYF. The CDR3 DNA is TGTGCCAGCAGTCCCCTAAGCCACGCGGAGACCCAGTACTTC.

CDR3 sequence: CSALAGGPTDTQYF. The CDR3 DNA reads TGCAGTGCTCTAGCGGGAGGGCCCACAGATACGCAGTATTTT. The rearrangement uses TRBV20-1 and TRBJ2-3; 12 bases agree with TRBD2. CDR1 is DFQATT, CDR2 SNEGSKA, per germline (reference sequence). The CDR3 is 14 residues long. V lost 5 bases and J lost 2; bases outside the gene matches: 2.

This clonotype was seen a few times. The chain is built from TRBV29-1 and TRBJ2-1; 10 bases are a match to TRBD1. This CDR3 has 17 residues. The V gene's germline CDR1 is SQVTM and CDR2 ANQGSEA. Trimming cost V 4 bases and J 7 bases; bases outside gene matches: 16. CDR3 sequence reads: CSVVGASYGTGVNEQFF. In nucleotides, the CDR3 is TGCAGCGTTGTGGGCGCGAGTTATGGGACAGGGGTTAATGAGCAGTTCTTC.

The J gene is TRBJ2-7, the V gene TRBV4-1; 14 bases fit TRBD2. CDR3 length: 18 residues. After removal of 1 base from V and 5 bases from J, the junction contained 10 bases not matched to a gene. Germline V lookup: CDR1 MGHRA, CDR2 YSYEKL. DNA of the CDR3: TGCGCCAGCAGCCAAGCAGCCGGGACTAGCGGGAGAATCGACGAGCAGTACTTC. Amino acids: CASSQAAGTSGRIDEQYF.

The V call is TRBV7-6, the J call TRBJ2-2, with 9 bases lining up with TRBD2. The CDR3 runs to 18 residues. Trimming took 4 bases from V and 4 from J; bases not matched to a gene: 13. Germline CDR1 is SGHVS and CDR2 is FNYEAQ. CDR3 in DNA: TGTGCCAGCAGCTCTCTAAGGGCGGGAGGGCCGGCCACCGGGGAGCTGTTTTTT. This sequence encodes CASSSLRAGGPATGELFF.

As concerns this clonotype: A much larger clone sits a single nucleotide away, making a read error possible. V usage is TRBV6-5 and J usage is TRBJ1-4; no definite D call. The CDR3 runs to 12 residues. In germline, CDR1 is MNHEY, CDR2 SVGAGI. The CDR3 DNA sequence: TGTACCAGCAGTTACTCGGGCGGCGAACTGTTTTTT. Translating gives CTSSYSGGELFF.

This chain connects TRBV4-1 to TRBJ2-5; the D call may be TRBD1 or TRBD2 (6 bases each). Germline V gene sequence: CDR1 MGHRA, CDR2 YSYEKL. The CDR3 consists of 15 residues. The V gene lost 0 bases and the J gene lost 5 bases, with 13 bases spanning the gap. The chain's CDR3 is CASSQDVTGRETQYF. In DNA, the CDR3 is TGCGCCAGCAGCCAAGATGTAACAGGGAGGGAGACCCAGTACTTC.

The chain has TRBV28 and TRBJ2-7, with a tentative D call TRBD1 (5 bases). From germline, CDR1 is MDHEN and CDR2 SYDVKM. With 6 bases removed from V and 7 bases from J, the gap between germline ends came to 19 bases. This CDR3 has 14 residues. CDR3 DNA: TGTGCCAGCAGACGAATCGACAGTTTCCAGGAGCAGTACTTC. This codes for CASRRIDSFQEQYF. Complete variable domain (other parts from reference TRBV28 and TRBJ2-7): DVKVTQSSRYLVKRTGEKVFLECVQDMDHENMFWYRQDPGLGLRLIYFSYDVKMKEKGDIPEGYSVSREKKERFSLILESASTNQTSMYLCASRRIDSFQEQYFGPGTRLTVT.

This sequence joins TRBV20-1 and TRBJ2-1; the D is unclear. Trimming left V 5 bases short and J 7 bases short, with 18 bases between. Germline-derived CDR1 and CDR2 are DFQATT and SNEGSKA (reference sequence). The CDR3 has 14 amino acids. CDR3 region: CSACNRALRNEQFF. The CDR3 DNA reads TGCAGTGCTTGTAACCGAGCCCTGCGGAATGAGCAGTTCTTC.

This clonotype was observed a handful of times. The rearrangement joins TRBV7-9 to TRBJ2-3, with 11 bases aligning to TRBD2. Germline lookup yields CDR1 SEHNR and CDR2 FQNEAQ (reference sequence). The CDR3 totals 16 residues. With 1 base clipped from V and 7 bases from J, the junction kept 7 bases outside the gene matches. In DNA form, the CDR3 reads TGTGCCAGCAGCTTAGTTCATCCTAGCGGGAGGTATACGCAGTATTTT. This codes for CASSLVHPSGRYTQYF.

This clonotype was picked up a small number of times. The chain carries TRBV6-5 and TRBJ2-3; TRBD2 matches at 9 bases. Germline values: CDR1 MNHEY, CDR2 SVGAGI. V was clipped by 6 bases and J by 4 bases; unmatched bases: 17. This CDR3 contains 18 residues. CDR3 residues: CASSRGQSSGNGADTQYF. The CDR3 nucleotides are TGTGCCAGCAGCCGGGGACAGTCTAGCGGGAATGGTGCAGATACGCAGTATTTT.

This sequence joins TRBV3-1 and TRBJ2-7, with 16 nucleotides matching TRBD2. Per the germline V gene, CDR1 is LGHDT and CDR2 is YNNKEL (reference sequence). The CDR3 sequence is 20 residues long. The ends lost 2 bases at V and 6 bases at J; junction bases unmatched: 16. CDR3 protein: CASSQRQAGTSGRAEVEQYF. CDR3 nucleotide sequence: TGTGCCAGCAGCCAAAGGCAGGCAGGGACTAGCGGGAGGGCCGAAGTCGAGCAGTACTTC.

The V and J genes are TRBV5-1 and TRBJ2-7; unclear D gene. The CDR3 sequence is 13 residues long. Germline CDR1 is SGHRS and CDR2 is YFSETQ. V lost 4 bases and J lost 6, with 14 bases in between. CDR3 in DNA: TGCGCCAGCAGCCCACGCTACTCGAGCGAGCAGTACTTC. Residues: CASSPRYSSEQYF.

This clonotype showed up many times. The chain has TRBV27 and TRBJ2-7, with 10 bases matching TRBD1. This CDR3 has 14 amino acids. Germline V CDR1 and CDR2: MNHEY, SMNVEV (reference sequence). Germline trimming cut 2 bases from V and 4 bases from J; bases unmatched to any gene: 2. The CDR3 sequence is CASSLRQGAYEQYF. Written as DNA, the CDR3 is TGTGCCAGCAGTTTAAGACAGGGGGCTTACGAGCAGTACTTC.

This chain links TRBV4-2 with TRBJ2-3; TRBD2 agrees at 15 bases. Germline CDR1 LGHNA, CDR2 YNFKEQ. Trimming removed 4 bases from V and 3 bases from J; junction bases left unmatched: 14. This CDR3 is 20 amino acids long. In DNA, the CDR3 is TGTGCCAGCAGCCCCGGACTAGCGGGAGGGCCGTGGGGTGGTACAGATACGCAGTATTTT. It translates to CASSPGLAGGPWGGTDTQYF.

This chain joins TRBV5-1 and TRBJ2-4; 7 bases agree with TRBD1. Losses at the gene ends were 1 base for V and 1 base for J; bases not matched to a gene: 8. The CDR3 loop spans 17 amino acids. Looked up from germline, CDR1 is SGHRS and CDR2 is YFSETQ. In DNA, the CDR3 is TGCGCCAGCAGCTTGCTTTTCACAGGGGAGGCCAAAAACATTCAGTACTTC. Its protein is CASSLLFTGEAKNIQYF. Based on the CDR3 plus reference TRBV5-1 and TRBJ2-4, the full variable domain is KAGVTQTPRYLIKTRGQQVTLSCSPISGHRSVSWYQQTPGQGLQFLFEYFSETQRNKGNFPGRFSGRQFSNSRSEMNVSTLELGDSALYLCASSLLFTGEAKNIQYFGAGTRLSVL.